One and the same sample provided the 4 T cell receptor beta chains below, sequenced in a study of blood T cell repertoires in COVID-19. Here immunoSEQ multiplex PCR was the method, and the copy in TCRdb shows in-frame clones only, minus some. The table lists 110,000 or so clones, 70% to 80% of them singletons. Sequencing input: peripheral blood. The receptors here all came from a man aged 45-60 years with acute or convalescent COVID-19.

The chain is built from TRBV18 and TRBJ2-4; 8 bases are shared with TRBD2. V was clipped by 6 bases and J by 0 bases; unmatched bases: 7. CDR3 length: 16 residues. In germline, CDR1 is KGHSH, CDR2 LQKENI. CDR3 nucleotide sequence: TGTGCCAGCTCCCCCGGGAGGGGGGTAGCCAAAAACATTCAGTACTTC. Amino acid sequence: CASSPGRGVAKNIQYF.

This clone appeared a few times. This chain joins TRBV5-1 and TRBJ1-1; tentative D call: TRBD1 (6 bases). This CDR3 has 14 residues. Per germline, CDR1 SGHRS and CDR2 YFSETQ. V dropped 4 bases and J dropped 1 base, with 11 bases sitting between them. As DNA, the CDR3 is TGCGCCAGCAGCCACCTAGGGGGGAACACTGAAGCTTTCTTT. It is translated as CASSHLGGNTEAFF.

The V gene is TRBV5-4, the J gene TRBJ2-2; D is uncertain. This CDR3 region has 15 residues. Germline loops: CDR1 SGHNT, CDR2 YYREEE (reference sequence). Trimming shortened V by 0 bases and J by 2 bases, and 8 bases separated the two germline ends. The CDR3 coding sequence is TGTGCCAGCAGCTTGGATAACATTAACACCGGGGAGCTGTTTTTT. It translates to CASSLDNINTGELFF. The full variable domain, rest sourced from reference TRBV5-4 and TRBJ2-2, is ETGVTQSPTHLIKTRGQQVTLRCSSQSGHNTVSWYQQALGQGPQFIFQYYREEENGRGNFPPRFSGLQFPNYSSELNVNALELDDSALYLCASSLDNINTGELFFGEGSRLTVL.

The chain links TRBV20-1 to TRBJ2-7; 12 positions agree with TRBD2. The CDR3 spans 16 residues. V lost 3 bases to trimming and J lost 6 bases; unmatched junction nucleotides: 12. Germline V lookup: CDR1 DFQATT, CDR2 SNEGSKA (reference sequence). The CDR3 nucleotides are TGCAGTGCTAGTAGGCCTAGCGGGGGGGCCCGCTCCGAGCAGTACTTC. Residues: CSASRPSGGARSEQYF.